Each of the 5 T cell receptor beta chains below was sequenced from the same sample in a study of T cell repertoires in cytomegalovirus infection. TCRdb analysed the reads with MiXCR anew, one entry per CDR3 protein. The profile shows hundreds of thousands of distinct CDR3 sequences, approximately 33% of them singletons. For these receptors, no antigen is known. The sample consisted of cultured PBMCs, taken from culture after CMV antigen stimulation. The receptors derive from a human donor in good health (CMV status not recorded). Some clones in this sample may be carry-over from other donors' samples.

The V call is TRBV6-2 or TRBV6-3, the J call TRBJ1-2; TRBD1 is a possible D gene (6 bases). The germline V gene encodes CDR1 MNHEY and CDR2 SVGEGT. Trimming left V 4 bases short and J 3 bases short, with 9 bases between. The CDR3 is 13 residues long. The CDR3 here is CASSSGQHYGYTF. CDR3 bases: TGTGCCAGCAGTTCAGGACAGCACTATGGCTACACCTTC.

This clonotype has just a few counts. The V and J genes are TRBV20-1 and TRBJ2-5, with a weak D call TRBD2 (5 bases). The ends were cut back, 7 bases at V and 2 bases at J, with 8 bases in the middle. The germline gives CDR1 DFQATT, CDR2 SNEGSKA (reference sequence). The CDR3 runs 11 residues. This chain's CDR3 is CSGGGQETQYF. The CDR3 DNA sequence: TGCAGTGGTGGAGGTCAAGAGACCCAGTACTTC.

The chain employs TRBV19 and TRBJ2-3; D is unresolved. The CDR3 covers 11 residues. Trimming removed 4 bases at V and 4 bases at J, with 3 bases between. Germline V gene sequence: CDR1 LNHDA, CDR2 SQIVND (reference sequence). CDR3 in amino acids: CASSTPDTQYF. As DNA, the CDR3 is TGTGCCAGTAGTACCCCAGATACGCAGTATTTT. The full variable domain, with the rest looked up from reference TRBV19 and TRBJ2-3, is DGGITQSPKYLFRKEGQNVTLSCEQNLNHDAMYWYRQDPGQGLRLIYYSQIVNDFQKGDIAEGYSVSREKKESFPLTVTSAQKNPTAFYLCASSTPDTQYFGPGTRLTVL.

This clonotype was found a few times. The rearrangement joins TRBV6-1 to TRBJ1-1; 7 bases are shared with TRBD1. This CDR3 is 12 amino acids long. V lost 5 bases and J lost 5; bases outside the gene matches: 2. Germline V CDR1 and CDR2: MNHNS, SASEGT. CDR3 sequence reads: CASSQDRTEAFF. The CDR3, as DNA: TGTGCCAGCAGTCAGGACAGGACTGAAGCTTTCTTT.

This clonotype was recorded once. This chain uses TRBV6-9 with TRBJ1-6, with D possibly TRBD1 on 6 matching bases. The CDR3 has 18 residues. With 5 bases removed from V and 2 bases from J, the gap between germline ends came to 19 bases. CDR1 MNHGY and CDR2 SVAAGI come from the germline V gene. Here the CDR3 reads CASSRPGGLSPYNSPLHF. CDR3 nucleotides: TGTGCCAGCAGTCGACCGGGGGGGCTTTCGCCCTATAATTCACCCCTCCACTTT.